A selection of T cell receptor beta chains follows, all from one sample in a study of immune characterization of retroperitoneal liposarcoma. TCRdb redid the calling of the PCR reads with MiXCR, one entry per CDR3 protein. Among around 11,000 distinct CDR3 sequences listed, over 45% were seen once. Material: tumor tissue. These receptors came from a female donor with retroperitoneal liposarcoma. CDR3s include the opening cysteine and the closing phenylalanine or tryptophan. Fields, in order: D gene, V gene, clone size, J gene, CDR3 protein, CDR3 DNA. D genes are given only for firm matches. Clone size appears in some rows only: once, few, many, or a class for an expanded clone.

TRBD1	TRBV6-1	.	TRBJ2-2	CASSLTGTGELFF	TGTGCCAGCAGCCTGACAGGGACCGGGGAGCTGTTTTTT
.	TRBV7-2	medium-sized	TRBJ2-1	CASSSLPGSTNQETQFF	TGTGCCAGCAGCTCACTCCCCGGGTCGACTAACCAAGAGACCCAGTTCTTC
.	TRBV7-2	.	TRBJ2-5	CASSLDSGVETQYF	TGTGCCAGCAGCTTAGATTCAGGGGTAGAGACCCAGTACTTC
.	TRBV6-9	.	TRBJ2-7	CASRPPGVVEQYF	TGTGCCAGCAGGCCGCCCGGGGTGGTCGAGCAGTACTTC
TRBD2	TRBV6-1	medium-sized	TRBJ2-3	CASRGLAGLADTQYF	TGTGCCAGCAGGGGGCTAGCGGGGCTGGCGGATACGCAGTATTTT
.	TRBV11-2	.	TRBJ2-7	CASSLNDYEQYF	TGTGCCAGCAGCTTAAACGACTACGAGCAGTACTTC
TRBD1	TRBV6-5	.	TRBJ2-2	CASSYYSRGLGPKAGELFF	TGTGCCAGCAGTTACTACTCCAGGGGGCTTGGGCCAAAAGCCGGGGAGCTGTTTTTT
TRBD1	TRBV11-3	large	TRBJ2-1	CASSVSGTGGYEQFF	TGTGCCAGCAGCGTATCCGGGACAGGGGGATACGAGCAGTTCTTC
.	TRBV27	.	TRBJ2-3	CASSLSQTVSTDTQYF	TGTGCCAGCAGTTTATCCCAGACAGTTAGCACAGATACGCAGTATTTT
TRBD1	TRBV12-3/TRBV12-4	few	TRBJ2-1	CASSSPGQADEQFF	TGTGCCAGCAGTTCGCCGGGACAGGCGGACGAGCAGTTCTTC
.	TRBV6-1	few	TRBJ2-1	CASSVGGYYNEQFF	TGTGCCAGCAGTGTTGGGGGGTACTACAATGAGCAGTTCTTC
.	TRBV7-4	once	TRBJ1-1	CASSLEGGVWDTEAFF	TGTGCCAGCAGCCTCGAGGGGGGGGTATGGGACACTGAAGCTTTCTTT
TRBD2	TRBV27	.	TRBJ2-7	CASSSILTSGVRNNEQYF	TGTGCCAGCAGTTCGATACTGACTAGCGGGGTGAGAAACAATGAGCAGTACTTC
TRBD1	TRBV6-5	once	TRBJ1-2	CASSSHSGQDYYGYTF	TGTGCCAGCAGCTCCCATTCGGGACAGGATTACTATGGCTACACCTTC
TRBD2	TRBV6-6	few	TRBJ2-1	CASSSLAGGPADNEQFF	TGTGCCAGCAGTTCGCTAGCGGGGGGGCCAGCCGACAATGAGCAGTTCTTC
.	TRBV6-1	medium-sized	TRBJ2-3	CASSEGFVFQGSTDTQYF	TGTGCCAGCAGTGAAGGTTTTGTGTTTCAGGGAAGCACAGATACGCAGTATTTT
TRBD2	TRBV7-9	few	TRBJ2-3	CASSISGGAGGTDTQYF	TGTGCCAGCAGCATTAGCGGGGGGGCCGGTGGCACAGATACGCAGTATTTT
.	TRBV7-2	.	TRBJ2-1	CASSPGLAFGEQFF	TGTGCCAGCAGCCCGGGACTGGCGTTTGGTGAGCAGTTCTTC
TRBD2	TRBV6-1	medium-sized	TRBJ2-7	CASSEKIREGGNEQYF	TGTGCCAGCAGTGAAAAAATCCGGGAGGGGGGCAATGAGCAGTACTTC
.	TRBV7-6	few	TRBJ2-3	CASSLGGTDTQYF	TGTGCTAGCAGCTTAGGTGGCACAGATACGCAGTATTTT
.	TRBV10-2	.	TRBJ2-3	CASKDWTNWDTQYF	TGCGCCAGCAAGGATTGGACAAATTGGGATACGCAGTATTTT
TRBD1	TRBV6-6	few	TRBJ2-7	CASSYSTPGQGGEQYF	TGTGCCAGCAGTTACTCTACTCCGGGACAGGGGGGTGAGCAGTACTTC
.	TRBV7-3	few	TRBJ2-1	CASSLMDTRGPYNEQFF	TGTGCCAGCAGCTTAATGGATACCAGGGGCCCCTACAATGAGCAGTTCTTC
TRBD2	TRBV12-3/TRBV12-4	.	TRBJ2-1	CASSSSGGRSYNEQFF	TGTGCCAGCAGTTCTAGCGGAGGCCGCTCCTACAATGAGCAGTTCTTC
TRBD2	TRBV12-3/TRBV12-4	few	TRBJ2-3	CASRQTSGGIHTQYF	TGTGCCAGCAGACAGACTAGCGGGGGGATACATACGCAGTATTTT
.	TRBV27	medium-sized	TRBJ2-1	CASSFWGANEQFF	TGTGCCAGCAGTTTTTGGGGAGCCAATGAGCAGTTCTTC
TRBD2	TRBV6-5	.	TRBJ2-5	CASSYASGSIKETQYF	TGTGCCAGCAGTTACGCTAGCGGGAGTATCAAGGAGACCCAGTACTTC
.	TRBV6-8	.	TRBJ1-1	CASSPIPGGGTEAFF	TGTGCCAGCAGCCCGATACCGGGGGGGGGGACTGAAGCTTTCTTT
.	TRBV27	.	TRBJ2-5	CASMPTPPRETQYF	TGTGCCAGCATGCCGACGCCCCCTAGAGAGACCCAGTACTTC
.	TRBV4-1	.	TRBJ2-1	CASSQESSYNEQFF	TGCGCCAGCAGCCAAGAAAGCTCCTACAATGAGCAGTTCTTC
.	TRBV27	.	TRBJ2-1	CASSTGDSVQYNEQFF	TGTGCCAGCAGTACTGGGGACTCGGTGCAATACAATGAGCAGTTCTTC
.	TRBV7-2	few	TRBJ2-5	CASSPQGETQYF	TGTGCCAGCAGCCCCCAGGGTGAGACCCAGTACTTC
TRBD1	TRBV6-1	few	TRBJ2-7	CASRADRATYEQYF	TGTGCCAGCAGGGCGGACAGGGCTACCTACGAGCAGTACTTC
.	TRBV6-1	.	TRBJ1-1	CASSDLALNTEAFF	TGTGCCAGCAGTGATCTTGCCCTGAACACTGAAGCTTTCTTT
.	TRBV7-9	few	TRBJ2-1	CASSLIVPSYNEQFF	TGTGCCAGCAGCTTAATCGTCCCCTCCTACAATGAGCAGTTCTTC
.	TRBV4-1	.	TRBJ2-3	CASSQQAEPTDTQYF	TGCGCCAGCAGCCAACAGGCGGAGCCCACAGATACGCAGTATTTT
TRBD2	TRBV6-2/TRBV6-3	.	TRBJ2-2	CACGRTGELFF	TGTGCCTGCGGGAGGACGGGGGAGCTGTTTTTT
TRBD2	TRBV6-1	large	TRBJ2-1	CASSSPGTSSYNEQFF	TGTGCCAGCAGTTCTCCCGGGACTAGCTCCTACAATGAGCAGTTCTTC
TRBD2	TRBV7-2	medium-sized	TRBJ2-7	CASSLGTSTYNEQYF	TGTGCCAGCAGCTTAGGGACTAGCACCTACAATGAGCAGTACTTC
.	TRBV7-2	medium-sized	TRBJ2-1	CASSLGAPGGGYEQFF	TGTGCCAGCAGCTTAGGGGCCCCAGGGGGGGGCTACGAGCAGTTCTTC
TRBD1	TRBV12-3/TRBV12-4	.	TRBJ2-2	CASSLARGRTGELFF	TGTGCCAGCAGTTTAGCCAGGGGGCGAACCGGGGAGCTGTTTTTT
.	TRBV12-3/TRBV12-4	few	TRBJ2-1	CASRLELAPIGEQFF	TGTGCCAGCAGACTTGAACTAGCACCGATTGGTGAGCAGTTCTTC
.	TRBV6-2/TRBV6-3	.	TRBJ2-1	CASSSDTDNYNEQFF	TGTGCCAGCAGCTCAGACACCGACAACTACAATGAGCAGTTCTTC
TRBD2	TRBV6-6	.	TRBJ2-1	CASKEVGGSEQFF	TGTGCCAGCAAGGAGGTCGGGGGGTCTGAGCAGTTCTTC
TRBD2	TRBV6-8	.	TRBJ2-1	CASSNLAGSYNEQFF	TGTGCCAGCAGTAACCTAGCGGGATCCTACAATGAGCAGTTCTTC
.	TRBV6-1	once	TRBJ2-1	CASSSPEKQFF	TGTGCCAGCAGTTCGCCCGAGAAGCAGTTCTTC
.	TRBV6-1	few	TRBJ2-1	CASSEAHGSYNEQFF	TGTGCCAGCAGTGAAGCGCACGGGTCCTACAATGAGCAGTTCTTC
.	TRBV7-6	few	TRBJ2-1	CASSLAASPYNEQFF	TGTGCCAGCAGCTTAGCGGCTAGCCCCTACAATGAGCAGTTCTTC
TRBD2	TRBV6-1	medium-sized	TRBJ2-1	CASKPAGAYNEQFF	TGTGCCAGCAAGCCAGCGGGGGCTTACAATGAGCAGTTCTTC
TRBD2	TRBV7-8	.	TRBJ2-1	CASSLGLAGGGEQFF	TGTGCCAGCAGCTTAGGACTAGCGGGAGGCGGAGAGCAGTTCTTC
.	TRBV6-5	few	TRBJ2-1	CASSYDGSSYNEQFF	TGTGCCAGCAGTTACGACGGTAGCTCCTACAATGAGCAGTTCTTC
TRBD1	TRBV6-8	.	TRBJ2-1	CASSDSGRGPSYNEQFF	TGTGCCAGCAGTGATAGTGGCAGGGGGCCTTCTTACAATGAGCAGTTCTTC
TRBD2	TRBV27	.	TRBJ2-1	CASSSGRLAGYNEQFF	TGTGCCAGCAGTTCGGGCCGACTAGCAGGCTACAATGAGCAGTTCTTC
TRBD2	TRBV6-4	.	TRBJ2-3	CASSLTAASGGSGTDTQYF	TGTGCCAGCAGTCTCACGGCGGCTAGCGGGGGATCGGGCACAGATACGCAGTATTTT
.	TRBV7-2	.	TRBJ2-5	CASSTYLVTQYF	TGTGCCAGCAGCACATACCTGGTGACCCAGTACTTC
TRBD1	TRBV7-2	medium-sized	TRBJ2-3	CASIPTGGATDTQYF	TGTGCCAGCATCCCGACAGGGGGAGCGACAGATACGCAGTATTTT
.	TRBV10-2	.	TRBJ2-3	CASSERRGVTDTQYF	TGCGCCAGCAGTGAGCGCAGGGGGGTCACAGATACGCAGTATTTT
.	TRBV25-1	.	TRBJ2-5	CASSGGRSSETQYF	TGTGCCAGCAGTGGGGGGAGGTCTTCAGAGACCCAGTACTTC
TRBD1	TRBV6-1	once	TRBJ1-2	CASSPLTVTGSYGYTF	TGTGCCAGCAGCCCCCTCACCGTGACAGGGTCCTATGGCTACACCTTC
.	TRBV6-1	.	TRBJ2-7	CASSGQQRTYEQYF	TGTGCCAGCAGTGGACAACAGAGAACCTACGAGCAGTACTTC